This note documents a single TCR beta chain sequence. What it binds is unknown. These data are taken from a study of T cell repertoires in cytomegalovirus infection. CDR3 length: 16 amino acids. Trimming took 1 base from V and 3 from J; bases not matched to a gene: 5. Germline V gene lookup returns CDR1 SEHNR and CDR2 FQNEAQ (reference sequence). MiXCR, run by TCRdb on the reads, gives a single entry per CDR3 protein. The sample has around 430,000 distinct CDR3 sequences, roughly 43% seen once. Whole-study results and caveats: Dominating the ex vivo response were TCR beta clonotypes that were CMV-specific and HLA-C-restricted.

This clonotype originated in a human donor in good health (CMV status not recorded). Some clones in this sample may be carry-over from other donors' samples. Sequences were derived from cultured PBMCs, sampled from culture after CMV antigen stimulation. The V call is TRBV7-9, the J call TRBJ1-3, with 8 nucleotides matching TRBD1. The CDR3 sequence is CASSLGQGMDGNTIYF. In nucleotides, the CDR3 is TGTGCCAGCAGCTTAGGACAGGGGATGGATGGAAACACCATATATTTT.